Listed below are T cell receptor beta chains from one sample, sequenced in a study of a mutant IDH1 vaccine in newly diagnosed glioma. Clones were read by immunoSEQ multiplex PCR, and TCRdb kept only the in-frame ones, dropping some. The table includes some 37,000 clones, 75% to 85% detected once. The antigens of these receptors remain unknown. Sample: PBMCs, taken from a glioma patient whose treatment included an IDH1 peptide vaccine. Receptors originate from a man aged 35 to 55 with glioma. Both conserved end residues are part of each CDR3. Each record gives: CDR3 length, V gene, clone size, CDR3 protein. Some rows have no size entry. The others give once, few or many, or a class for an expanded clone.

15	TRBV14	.	CASSLRQGVSSPLHF
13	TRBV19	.	CASSRVLSDEQYF
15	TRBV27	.	CASSLSTEGATEAFF
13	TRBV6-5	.	CASSYSEQMGYTF
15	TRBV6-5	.	CASTASSGGYNEQFF
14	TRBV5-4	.	CASSPGVASGELFF
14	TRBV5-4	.	CASSLFSGINTIYF
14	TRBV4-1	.	CASSQEQGVGEQFF
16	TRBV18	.	CASSPRATTNTDTQYF
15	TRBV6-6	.	CASSPRAPFVNEQFF
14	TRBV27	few	CASSLVQGGTEAFF
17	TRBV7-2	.	CASSPRTTVYTNYGYTF
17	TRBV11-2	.	CASSPRGGGGLGETQYF
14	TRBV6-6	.	CASSAGTVNSPLHF
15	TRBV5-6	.	CASSLPGTRQETQYF
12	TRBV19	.	CATHNGGVRAFF
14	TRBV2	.	CASHEQPNTGELFF
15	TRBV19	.	CASSGGLAGGREQFF
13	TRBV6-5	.	CASSNPWPGGYTF
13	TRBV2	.	CASKEEMNTEAFF
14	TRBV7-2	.	CASNRVPGNYEQYF
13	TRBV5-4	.	CASSLPVPDEQYF
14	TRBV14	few	CASSHPGGGAEAFF
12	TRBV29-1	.	CSVDRGHYGYTF
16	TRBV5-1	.	CASSSGARRLHGELFF
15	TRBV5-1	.	CASSLSAVTNEKLFF
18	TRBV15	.	CATSRDPGLAGAFYEQYF
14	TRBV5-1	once	CASSLNAGGTEAFF
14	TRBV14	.	CASSQPGMNTEAFF
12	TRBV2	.	CASKGANLEAFF
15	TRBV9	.	CASSSSGGRQDTQYF
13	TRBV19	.	CASSIKVSYEQYF
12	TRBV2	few	CASVTMNTEAFF
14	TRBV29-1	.	CSGGLAGSQETQYF
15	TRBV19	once	CASRTSGGRTDTQYF
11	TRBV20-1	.	CSAGTRKEQFF
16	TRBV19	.	CAAVDRGRSGANVLTF
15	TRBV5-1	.	CASRDGQGRWDEQYF
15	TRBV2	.	CASSEDWGENYGYTF
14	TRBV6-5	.	CASSGLVRGNEQFF
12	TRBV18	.	CASSPRQGELFF
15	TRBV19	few	CASSPHRTSQEAQYF
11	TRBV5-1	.	CASRGDYEQYF
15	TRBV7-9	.	CASSARQGTSTEAFF
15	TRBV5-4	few	CASSSGQGAGTEAFF
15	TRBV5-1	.	CASSGGDSSGNTIYF
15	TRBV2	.	CASSAWTAANYGYTF
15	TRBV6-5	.	CASSYTLGGWGEQYF
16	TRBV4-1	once	CASSQLGQARNTEAFF
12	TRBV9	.	CASSVTGDGYTF
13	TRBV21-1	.	CASRDNSGNTIYF
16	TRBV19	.	CASSPGLAGSTYEQYF
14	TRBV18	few	CASSPPGQAYEQYF
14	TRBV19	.	CASSRDSRLYGYTF
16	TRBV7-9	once	CASSPGLAGGGETQYF
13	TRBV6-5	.	CASTPGGSYEQYF